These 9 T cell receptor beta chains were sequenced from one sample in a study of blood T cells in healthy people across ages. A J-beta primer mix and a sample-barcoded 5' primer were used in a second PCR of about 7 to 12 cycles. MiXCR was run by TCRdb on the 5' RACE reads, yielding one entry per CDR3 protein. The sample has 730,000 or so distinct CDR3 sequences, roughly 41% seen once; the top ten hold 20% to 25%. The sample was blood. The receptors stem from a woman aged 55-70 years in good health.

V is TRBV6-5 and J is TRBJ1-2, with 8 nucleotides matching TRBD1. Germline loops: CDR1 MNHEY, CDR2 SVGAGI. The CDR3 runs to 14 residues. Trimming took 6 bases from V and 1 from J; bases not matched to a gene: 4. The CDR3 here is CASRYDRGNYGYTF. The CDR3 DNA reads TGTGCCAGCAGATATGACAGGGGTAACTATGGCTACACCTTC.

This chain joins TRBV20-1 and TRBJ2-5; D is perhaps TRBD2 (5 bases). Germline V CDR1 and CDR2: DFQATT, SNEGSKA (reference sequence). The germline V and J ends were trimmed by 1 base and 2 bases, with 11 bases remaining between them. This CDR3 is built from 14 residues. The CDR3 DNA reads TGCAGTGCTAGAGTAGTGGACTTTCAAGAGACCCAGTACTTC. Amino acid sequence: CSARVVDFQETQYF.

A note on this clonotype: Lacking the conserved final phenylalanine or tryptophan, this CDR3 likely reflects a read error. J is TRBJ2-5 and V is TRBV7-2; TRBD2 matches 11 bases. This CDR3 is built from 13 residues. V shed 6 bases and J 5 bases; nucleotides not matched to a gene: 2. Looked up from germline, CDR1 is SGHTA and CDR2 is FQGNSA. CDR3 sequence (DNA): TGTGCCAGCAGATCTAGCGGGAGGGAGACCCAGTACTTA. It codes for CASRSSGRETQYL.

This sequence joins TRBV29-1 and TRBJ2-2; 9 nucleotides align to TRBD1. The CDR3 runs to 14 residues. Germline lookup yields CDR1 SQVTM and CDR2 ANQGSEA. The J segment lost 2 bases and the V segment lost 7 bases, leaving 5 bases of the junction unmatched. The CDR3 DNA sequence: TGCAGCGCATCGGGACAGGGCAACACCGGGGAGCTGTTTTTT. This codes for CSASGQGNTGELFF.

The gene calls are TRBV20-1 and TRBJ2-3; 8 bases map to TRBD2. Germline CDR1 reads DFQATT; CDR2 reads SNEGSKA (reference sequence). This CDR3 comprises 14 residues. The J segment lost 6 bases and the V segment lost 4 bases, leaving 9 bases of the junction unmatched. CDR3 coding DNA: TGCAGTGCTAAGGGACTAGTATCAATCGATACGCAGTATTTT. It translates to CSAKGLVSIDTQYF.

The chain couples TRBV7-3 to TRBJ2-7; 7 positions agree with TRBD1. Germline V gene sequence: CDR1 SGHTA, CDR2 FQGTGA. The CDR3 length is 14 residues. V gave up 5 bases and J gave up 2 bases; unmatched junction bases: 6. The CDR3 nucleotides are TGTGCCAGCAGCCCAGGACAGGAAGCCTACGAGCAGTACTTC. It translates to CASSPGQEAYEQYF.

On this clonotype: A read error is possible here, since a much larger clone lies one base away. The CDR3 protein is CASSPQAGGSYEQCF. CDR3 DNA sequence: TGTGCCAGCAGTCCTCAAGCGGGGGGATCCTACGAGCAGTGCTTC. The genes are TRBV12-3 or TRBV12-4 and TRBJ2-7; 9 bases are shared with TRBD2. The CDR3 contains 15 residues.

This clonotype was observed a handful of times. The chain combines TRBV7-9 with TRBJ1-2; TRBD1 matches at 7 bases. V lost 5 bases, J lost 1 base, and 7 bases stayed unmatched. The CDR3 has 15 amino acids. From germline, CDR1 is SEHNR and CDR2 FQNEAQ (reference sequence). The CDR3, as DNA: TGTGCCAGCAGCCCCCTCACAGGGGTTAACTATGGCTACACCTTC. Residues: CASSPLTGVNYGYTF.

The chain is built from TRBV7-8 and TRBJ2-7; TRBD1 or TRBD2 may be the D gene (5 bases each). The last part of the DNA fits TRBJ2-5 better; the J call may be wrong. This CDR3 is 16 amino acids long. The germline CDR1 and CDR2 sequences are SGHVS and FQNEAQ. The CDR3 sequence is CASSPEQPGRGETQYF. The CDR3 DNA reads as TGTGCCAGCAGCCCAGAACAACCGGGACGCGGAGAGACCCAGTACTTC.